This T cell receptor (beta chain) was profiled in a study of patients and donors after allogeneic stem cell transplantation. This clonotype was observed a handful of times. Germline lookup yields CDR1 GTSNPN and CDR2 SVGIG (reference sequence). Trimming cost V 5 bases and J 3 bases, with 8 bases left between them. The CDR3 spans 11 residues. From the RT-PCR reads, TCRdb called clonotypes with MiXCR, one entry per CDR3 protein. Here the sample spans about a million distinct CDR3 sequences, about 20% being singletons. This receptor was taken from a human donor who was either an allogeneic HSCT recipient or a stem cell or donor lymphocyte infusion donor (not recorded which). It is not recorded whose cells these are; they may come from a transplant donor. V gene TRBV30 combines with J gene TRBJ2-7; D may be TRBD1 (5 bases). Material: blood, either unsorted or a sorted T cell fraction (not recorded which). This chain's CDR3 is CAWDRYYEQYF. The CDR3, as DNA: TGTGCCTGGGACAGATACTACGAGCAGTACTTC.